This TCR beta chain comes out of a study of blood T cells in healthy people across ages (dated by TCRdb to about 2015). In terms of the full investigation: In model experiments, template switching captured roughly one uniquely barcoded TCR beta cDNA molecule for every two T cells. To track age-related changes in TCR beta repertoire diversity, the study relied on deep sequencing normalized with unique cDNA molecular identifiers. The donors were split into four age groups: young (average around 15 years), middle-aged (39), aged (over 55) and long-lived (82). Using the same blood draw, the study looked at two additional independent replicas of 1 million unique cDNA reads for two donors, one aged 18 to 30 and the other aged 80 or older. To avoid experimental bias, donors of different ages were spread randomly across the sequencing lanes. Here is what the overall study found, with its caveats: Observed TCR beta diversity per million T cells fell roughly linearly with age, and a significant reduction was already apparent by age about 43. Since profiling was done on bulk unsorted PBMCs, naive and antigen-experienced compartments could not be conclusively compared. Estimates of total diversity based on one million sequenced T cells were considered lower bounds and underestimates. Because donor CMV infection status was unknown, age-related changes in expanded clonotypes were potentially confounded. Compared with the aged group, the long-lived group had more naive CD4+ T cells, fewer expanded clones and increased TCR diversity, suggesting age selection. There was a strong correlation between observed TCR beta diversity and the percentage of naive T cells measured by flow cytometry.

CDR1 and CDR2, per the germline V gene, are MNHEY and SVGAGI. V is reduced by 5 bases and J by 7 bases, leaving a spacing of 9 bases between them. The CDR3 contains 13 residues, cysteine and phenylalanine counted. Only the CDR3 portion is preserved as DNA: 39 bases, with reading frame beginning at the first base. The library was prepared using 5' RACE. The instrument given in TCRdb is Illumina HiSeq 2500. The second PCR ran for roughly 6 to 11 cycles and used a J-beta primer mix along with a sample-barcoded 5' primer. A unique molecular identifier was introduced onto each TCR beta cDNA molecule by a template-switch 5' adaptor carrying 12 random nucleotides. Each sample yielded at least 2.5 million CDR3-containing paired-end reads. First-strand cDNA was synthesized from all RNA with the Mint cDNA synthesis kit, primed by a TRBC-specific oligonucleotide. All cDNA was treated with uracil-DNA glycosylase and then went through a first 18-cycle PCR with the universal primers M1SS and BC2_uni_R. The study's processing was this. Normalization of each sample was performed by random selection of 1 million high-quality reads, each carrying a distinct molecular identifier. Instead of being binned into consensus sequences, reads that shared molecular identifiers were thrown out. MiTCR, run with a Q25 quality threshold and the strictest error-elimination algorithm, handled CDR3 identification, clonotype clustering and error correction. A nonparametric unseen species model with Euler transformation was used to estimate a lower bound on total TCR beta diversity. TCRdb trimmed public reads at Q25 via fastp, called clones via MiXCR and kept in-frame beta chains. Each record represents a unique CDR3 protein, reported with the most common genes and DNA among its rows. The V and J calls shown here were made by TCRdb, not taken from the authors' results. The sample includes around 850,000 distinct CDR3 sequences, with 35% to 40% observed a single time. Under 15% of the sample is held by the ten biggest clonotypes.

Donors were roughly 40 systemically healthy Caucasian individuals from Russia aged roughly 6 to 90 years. Around 9.8 milliliters of peripheral blood were collected from each donor into EDTA-treated Vacutainer tubes. Ficoll-Paque density-gradient centrifugation was used to isolate PBMCs, with at least 6.5 million per sample. Trizol reagent was used to extract total RNA from PBMCs, with at least 5 micrograms per sample. Naive CD45RAhigh/CD27high T cell percentages were measured by flow cytometry on a PBMC aliquot from every donor. With respect to this clonotype: Its antigen is still unknown. No much larger clone is present one base from it, and per-base qualities are unavailable.

The TCR sequence derives from a man between 18 and 29 years old in good health. Input material: blood. The chain joins TRBV6-5 to TRBJ1-6; confidence is insufficient to name the D gene. The base sequence is TGTGCCAGCAGTGTAGATAAGAATTCACCCCTCCACTTT. Its protein reads: CASSVDKNSPLHF.